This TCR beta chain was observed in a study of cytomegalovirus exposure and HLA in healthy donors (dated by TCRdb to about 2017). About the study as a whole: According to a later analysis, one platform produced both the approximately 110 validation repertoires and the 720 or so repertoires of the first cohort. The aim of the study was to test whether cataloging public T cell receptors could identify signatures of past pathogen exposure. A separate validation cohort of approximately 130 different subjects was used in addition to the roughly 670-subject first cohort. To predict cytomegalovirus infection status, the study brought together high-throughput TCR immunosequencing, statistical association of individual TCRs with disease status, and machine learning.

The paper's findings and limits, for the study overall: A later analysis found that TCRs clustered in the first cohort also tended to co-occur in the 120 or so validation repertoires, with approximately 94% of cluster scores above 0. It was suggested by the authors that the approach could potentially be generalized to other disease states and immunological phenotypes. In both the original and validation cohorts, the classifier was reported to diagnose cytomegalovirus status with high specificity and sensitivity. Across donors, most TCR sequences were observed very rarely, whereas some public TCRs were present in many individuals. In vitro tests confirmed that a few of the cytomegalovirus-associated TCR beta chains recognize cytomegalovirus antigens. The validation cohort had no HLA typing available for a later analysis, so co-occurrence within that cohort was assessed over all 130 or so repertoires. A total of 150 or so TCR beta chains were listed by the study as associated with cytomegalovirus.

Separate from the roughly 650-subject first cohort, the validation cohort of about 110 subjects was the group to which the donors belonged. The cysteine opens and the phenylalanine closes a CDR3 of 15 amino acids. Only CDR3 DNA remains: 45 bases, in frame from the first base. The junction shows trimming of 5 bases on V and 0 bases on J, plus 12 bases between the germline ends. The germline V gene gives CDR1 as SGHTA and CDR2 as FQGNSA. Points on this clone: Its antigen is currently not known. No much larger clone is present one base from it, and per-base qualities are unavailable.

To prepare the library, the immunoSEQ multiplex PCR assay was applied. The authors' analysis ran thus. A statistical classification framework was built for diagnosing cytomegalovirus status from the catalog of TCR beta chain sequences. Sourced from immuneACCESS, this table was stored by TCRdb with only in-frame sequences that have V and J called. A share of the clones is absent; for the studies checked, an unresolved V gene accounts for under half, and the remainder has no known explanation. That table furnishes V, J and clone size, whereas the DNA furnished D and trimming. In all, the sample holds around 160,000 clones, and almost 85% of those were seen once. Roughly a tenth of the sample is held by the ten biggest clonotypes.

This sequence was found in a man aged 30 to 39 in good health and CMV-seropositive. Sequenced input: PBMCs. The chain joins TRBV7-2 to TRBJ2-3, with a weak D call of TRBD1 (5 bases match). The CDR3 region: CASSRLGPSTDTQYF. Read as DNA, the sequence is TGTGCCAGCAGCCGGCTGGGGCCTAGCACAGATACGCAGTATTTT.